What follows are 30 T cell receptor beta chains derived from one specimen sequenced in a study of T cell responses to AZD1222 COVID-19 vaccine (dated by TCRdb to the early 2020s). The intended sense of this specimen's time point label: baseline before first vaccination. The treatment or condition label for this specimen denotes: meningococcal conjugate vaccine given as trial control. Libraries came from the immunoSEQ multiplex PCR assay. The table was pulled from immuneACCESS by TCRdb, which kept in-frame rearrangements only. Such tables lose some clones; where checked, under half of the loss comes from unresolved V genes, and the rest has no known cause. The sample yields 130,000 to 150,000 clones; approximately 88% were counted once. About 3.7% of the sample is taken by the ten largest. The sequencing used peripheral blood, collected on day 0 of MenACWY control vaccination. The receptors derive from an adult in good health.

This clone is a singleton in its sample. The chain couples TRBV25-1 to TRBJ1-5; 7 bases align to TRBD1. The CDR3 spans 14 residues. CDR1 is MGHDK and CDR2 is SYGVNS in the germline V gene. V dropped 4 bases and J dropped 1; count of bases not matched to a gene: 1. The CDR3 region has the DNA TGTGCCAGCAGTGCGGGACAGAGCAATCAGCCCCAGCATTTT. This sequence encodes CASSAGQSNQPQHF.

On this clone: In the same sample, other DNA sequences code for this CDR3. V usage is TRBV5-1 and J usage is TRBJ1-5; TRBD1 aligns across 9 bases. The germline V gene has CDR1 SGHRS and CDR2 YFSETQ. V shed 0 bases and J 7 bases; nucleotides not matched to a gene: 5. The CDR3 spans 15 residues. The CDR3 loop is CASSLGDREGQPQHF. In DNA, the CDR3 is TGCGCCAGCAGCTTGGGGGACAGGGAAGGCCAGCCCCAGCATTTT.

This clone was seen once. The rearrangement links TRBV6-2 or TRBV6-3 to TRBJ1-1; D is ambiguous. There are 14 residues in the CDR3. V gave up 5 bases and J gave up 1 base, with 11 bases separating them. From germline, CDR1 is MNHEY and CDR2 SVGEGT. CDR3 amino acids: CASSLDPGNTEAFF. The CDR3 bases are TGTGCCAGCAGTCTCGACCCAGGGAACACTGAAGCTTTCTTT.

The chain uses TRBV11-3 and TRBJ1-2; 7 bases are a match to TRBD1. Germline CDR1 and CDR2: SGHNT and YENEEA. The J segment lost 8 bases and the V segment lost 5 bases, leaving 8 bases of the junction unmatched. The CDR3 contains 13 residues. CDR3 coding DNA: TGTGCCAGCAGCCCCCGGGACAGCCACGGCTACACCTTC. Its protein is CASSPRDSHGYTF.

The chain employs TRBV12-3 or TRBV12-4 and TRBJ2-1; D gene unclear. V lost 1 base to trimming and J lost 9 bases, with 10 bases between them. The CDR3 length is 13 residues. The CDR3 loop is CASSLGASSEQFF. CDR3 nucleotide sequence: TGTGCCAGCAGTTTAGGGGCCAGCTCTGAGCAGTTCTTC.

This clone has more than one count but fewer than ten. The chain combines TRBV7-2 with TRBJ1-2; no clear D gene. CDR3 length: 14 amino acids. Germline CDR1 and CDR2: SGHTA and FQGNSA. The ends were cut back, 1 base at V and 3 bases at J, with 9 bases in the middle. In nucleotides, the CDR3 is TGTGCCAGCAGCTTAGTAGCTGGGTACTATGGCTACACCTTC. It encodes CASSLVAGYYGYTF.

Written as DNA, the CDR3 is TGTGCCAGCAGCCGTCGGACAGCGGGCGGGGAGCTGTTTTTT. It yields the protein CASSRRTAGGELFF. V is TRBV3-1 (or the pseudogene TRBV3-2) and J is TRBJ2-2; D assignment may be TRBD1 or TRBD2 (6 bases each). V was trimmed by 4 bases and J by 7 bases, leaving 13 bases between them. Germline loops: CDR1 LGHDT, CDR2 YNNKEL (reference sequence). The CDR3 loop spans 14 amino acids.

The CDR3 sequence is CATSDSRVMNTGELFF. CDR3 coding DNA: TGTGCCACCAGTGACTCCAGGGTGATGAACACCGGGGAGCTGTTTTTT. V gene TRBV24-1 combines with J gene TRBJ2-2; possible D gene TRBD1, 5 bases. CDR3 length equals 16 residues. Germline lookup yields CDR1 KGHDR and CDR2 SFDVKD. Trimming cost V 4 bases and J 1 base, with 12 bases left between them.

This clone was recorded a few times. V usage is TRBV19 and J usage is TRBJ1-5; D is perhaps TRBD1 (6 bases). This CDR3 contains 15 residues. V gave up 8 bases and J gave up 8 bases, with 22 bases separating them. Germline V gene lookup returns CDR1 LNHDA and CDR2 SQIVND (reference sequence). CDR3 nucleotides: TGTGCCAGTGGAACCTCGACAGGCCCTTTAGAGCCCCAGCATTTT. Protein sequence: CASGTSTGPLEPQHF.

The chain links TRBV7-3 to TRBJ2-1, with TRBD2 matching 8 bases. The J segment lost 4 bases and the V segment lost 1 base, leaving 3 bases of the junction unmatched. There are 15 residues in the CDR3. Per the germline V gene, CDR1 is SGHTA and CDR2 is FQGTGA. CDR3 sequence reads: CASSLRREAYNEQFF. As DNA, the CDR3 is TGTGCCAGCAGCTTAAGGCGGGAGGCGTACAATGAGCAGTTCTTC.

This clone was observed a single time. CDR3 in amino acids: CASSEGAGGPYEQYF. CDR3 bases: TGTGCCAGCAGTGAAGGGGCGGGGGGGCCCTACGAGCAGTACTTC. This chain uses TRBV2 with TRBJ2-7; 9 positions match TRBD2. The V gene end was trimmed by 1 base and the J gene end by 2 bases; junction bases not matched to a gene: 3. In germline, CDR1 is SNHLY, CDR2 FYNNEI. The CDR3 spans 15 residues.

The chain is built from TRBV4-1 and TRBJ2-7, with D uncertain. Trimming pared 0 bases from V and 2 bases from J, leaving 11 bases between. This CDR3 has 15 residues. Germline loops: CDR1 MGHRA, CDR2 YSYEKL. DNA of the CDR3: TGCGCCAGCAGCCAAGATTCGCAGAAGACCTACGAGCAGTACTTC. This gives the protein CASSQDSQKTYEQYF.

J is TRBJ1-6 and V is TRBV7-8; 9 positions agree with TRBD1. The V segment lost 3 bases and the J segment 7 bases; nucleotides outside the gene matches: 4. CDR3 length equals 15 residues. The germline CDR1 and CDR2 sequences are SGHVS and FQNEAQ. CDR3 protein: CASSLTGGPNSPLHF. The CDR3 DNA is TGTGCCAGCAGCTTGACAGGGGGGCCGAATTCACCCCTCCACTTT.

V gene TRBV27 combines with J gene TRBJ1-1; D is unclear. This CDR3 is 17 amino acids long. Germline CDR1 MNHEY, CDR2 SMNVEV (reference sequence). Trimming stripped 4 bases from V and 0 bases from J, with 18 bases between. CDR3 protein: CASSSNIVAALNTEAFF. In DNA form, the CDR3 reads TGTGCCAGCAGTTCCAATATTGTGGCGGCACTGAACACTGAAGCTTTCTTT.

This chain joins TRBV6-6 and TRBJ1-2; 7 positions agree with TRBD1. Germline CDR1 and CDR2: MNHNY and SVGAGI (reference sequence). The ends lost 5 bases at V and 8 bases at J; junction bases unmatched: 8. This CDR3 has 13 residues. CDR3 sequence (DNA): TGTGCCAGCAGTGGCGGACAGGATATCGGCTACACCTTC. Translation: CASSGGQDIGYTF.

The chain couples TRBV2 to TRBJ1-4; a possible D gene is TRBD1 (6 bases). The V end was cut by 6 bases, the J end by 7 bases, with 15 bases between. The CDR3 is 14 amino acids. Looked up from germline, CDR1 is SNHLY and CDR2 is FYNNEI. The CDR3 DNA is TGTGCCAGCAGGGACAGTCGTCTGGGTGAAAAACTGTTTTTT. This codes for CASRDSRLGEKLFF.

The genes are TRBV5-6 and TRBJ1-2; 7 nucleotides align to TRBD1. The CDR3 contains 13 residues. Looked up from germline, CDR1 is SGHDT and CDR2 is YYEEEE. V trimming: 4 bases; J trimming: 3 bases; junction bases outside the gene matches: 3. The CDR3 reads CASSVDRDYGYTF. In DNA form, the CDR3 reads TGTGCCAGCAGCGTCGACAGGGACTATGGCTACACCTTC.

This clone has a count of ten or more. CDR3 amino acids: CASSLAQGTDTQYF. The CDR3 nucleotides read TGTGCCAGCAGCTTAGCACAGGGCACAGATACGCAGTATTTT. V gene TRBV7-2 combines with J gene TRBJ2-3; weak D call: TRBD1 (5 bases). Germline V gene data show CDR1 as SGHTA and CDR2 as FQGNSA. V was cut by 0 bases and J by 1 base, with 5 bases left in between. The CDR3 runs 14 residues.

This clone was detected only a few times. The CDR3 nucleotides are TGTGCCAGCAGCATCCCGAACACTGAAGCTTTCTTT. Translation: CASSIPNTEAFF. The genes are TRBV6-2 or TRBV6-3 and TRBJ1-1; no clear D. This CDR3 spans 12 amino acids. Deletions cut 6 bases from V and 1 base from J, with 6 bases between. From germline, CDR1 is MNHEY and CDR2 SVGEGT.

The rearrangement uses TRBV6-2 or TRBV6-3 and TRBJ1-5, with a weak D call TRBD1 (6 bases). Trimming shortened V by 2 bases and J by 3 bases, and 17 bases separated the two germline ends. The V gene's germline CDR1 is MNHEY and CDR2 SVGEGT. The CDR3 has 17 residues. The CDR3 is CASSYPSGETYNQPQHF. CDR3 nucleotides: TGTGCCAGCAGTTACCCCTCAGGGGAAACCTACAATCAGCCCCAGCATTTT.

The chain links TRBV4-2 to TRBJ2-7; TRBD2 agrees at 8 bases. In germline, CDR1 is LGHNA, CDR2 YNFKEQ. The CDR3 spans 18 residues. The ends lost 1 base at V and 2 bases at J; junction bases unmatched: 13. The CDR3 region has the DNA TGTGCCAGCAGCCAAGCAGTCTCTTTAGCGGGGACCACCTACGAGCAGTACTTC. It yields the protein CASSQAVSLAGTTYEQYF.

This clone was found a few times. The CDR3 DNA reads TGCGCCAGCAGCCAAGGTTCGAGGGGGCCTGGAAACACCATATATTTT. Amino acids: CASSQGSRGPGNTIYF. V usage is TRBV4-3 and J usage is TRBJ1-3; TRBD1 aligns across 7 bases. The ends lost 1 base at V and 2 bases at J; junction bases unmatched: 5. This CDR3 region has 16 residues. Germline CDR1 reads LGHNA; CDR2 reads YSLEER.

The chain has TRBV21-1 and TRBJ2-4; the tabulated D call, TRBD2, remains unverified against the DNA. TRBV21-1 is deemed a pseudogene. The CDR3 loop spans 21 amino acids. The CDR3 DNA follows: TGTGCCAGCAGCAAAGCCCTCCTGGAGCGGGGGGGCCGATCCGCCAAAAACATTCAGTACTTC. It codes for CASSKALLERGGRSAKNIQYF.

V and J are TRBV28 and TRBJ1-3; D possibly corresponds to TRBD1 (5 bases). V lost 7 bases and J 4 bases, leaving 17 bases between the germline ends. CDR3 length: 15 residues. From germline, CDR1 is MDHEN and CDR2 SYDVKM. CDR3 nucleotide sequence: TGTGCCAGCACCAAACCCGGGGGAACAGGAAACACCATATATTTT. It yields the protein CASTKPGGTGNTIYF.

DNA for the CDR3: TGTGCCACCAGTGATGGGACAGGGGCTTTGAATCAGCCCCAGCATTTT. This gives the protein CATSDGTGALNQPQHF. The rearrangement uses TRBV24-1 and TRBJ1-5, with 10 bases lining up with TRBD1. J lost 4 bases, V lost 3 bases, and 5 bases had no gene match. Germline lookup yields CDR1 KGHDR and CDR2 SFDVKD. This CDR3 contains 16 residues.

The J gene is TRBJ2-7, the V gene TRBV7-2; the match to TRBD2 covers 8 bases. With 5 bases clipped from V and 4 bases from J, the junction kept 4 bases outside the gene matches. This CDR3 spans 13 amino acids. Germline CDR1 and CDR2: SGHTA and FQGNSA. CDR3 residues: CASSTGGPYEQYF. DNA for the CDR3: TGTGCCAGCAGCACGGGGGGGCCTTACGAGCAGTACTTC.

The chain links TRBV5-1 to TRBJ1-2, with TRBD1 matching 11 bases. V lost 4 bases and J lost 8; bases outside the gene matches: 10. CDR3 length: 15 residues. Germline lookup yields CDR1 SGHRS and CDR2 YFSETQ. The CDR3 loop is CASSETTGTGGGYTF. The DNA for the CDR3 is TGCGCCAGCAGCGAAACCACCGGGACAGGGGGAGGCTACACCTTC.

This sequence joins TRBV6-2 or TRBV6-3 and TRBJ2-7; tentatively, D is TRBD1 (5 bases). The CDR3 spans 15 residues. Trimming took 4 bases from V and 3 from J, leaving 16 bases between them. Germline loops: CDR1 MNHEY, CDR2 SVGEGT. Here the CDR3 reads CASSSPGRADYEQYF. The CDR3 DNA reads as TGTGCCAGCAGTTCCCCTGGCAGGGCAGACTACGAGCAGTACTTC.

The chain is built from TRBV6-5 and TRBJ1-5, with D possibly being TRBD1 (6 bases). The CDR3 totals 13 residues. In germline, CDR1 is MNHEY, CDR2 SVGAGI. V was trimmed by 5 bases and J by 6 bases, leaving 11 bases between them. The CDR3 coding sequence is TGTGCCAGCAGTCCTGGACAGCCTCAGCCCCAGCATTTT. Protein: CASSPGQPQPQHF.

The chain is built from TRBV12-3 or TRBV12-4 and TRBJ1-6; possibly TRBD1 for D (5 bases). With 7 bases removed from V and 8 bases from J, the gap between germline ends came to 12 bases. This CDR3 comprises 13 residues. The CDR3 DNA reads TGTGCCAGCAAGACAGTCAAGGATTCACCCCTCCACTTT. This translates into CASKTVKDSPLHF.